The 4 T cell receptor beta chains in this list originate from one sample, sequenced in a study of shared clonotypes between healthy human individuals. Repertoires were generated with immunoSEQ multiplex PCR, while TCRdb's copy carries only in-frame clones and drops some. The sample shows roughly 2,000,000 clones, 85% to 95% of them seen only once. The naive CD8 population came from CD45RO-negative cells selected for CCR7, without terminally differentiated effector memory CD45RA+ cells. Sample: naive CD8+ T cells from PBMCs. The receptor set was obtained from a man between 18 and 29 years old in good health. Some clones in this sample may be carry-over from other donors' samples.

Here the CDR3 DNA reads TGTGCCAGCAACGGCGGTACGTGGGAGCAGTACTTC. It yields the protein CASNGGTWEQYF. This chain joins TRBV19 and TRBJ2-7; D gene uncertain. Trimming cost V 9 bases and J 7 bases, with 16 bases left between them. The germline V gene encodes CDR1 LNHDA and CDR2 SQIVND (reference sequence). The CDR3 sequence is 12 residues long. Complete variable domain (other parts from reference TRBV19 and TRBJ2-7): DGGITQSPKYLFRKEGQNVTLSCEQNLNHDAMYWYRQDPGQGLRLIYYSQIVNDFQKGDIAEGYSVSREKKESFPLTVTSAQKNPTAFYLCASNGGTWEQYFGPGTRLTVT.

The chain links TRBV9 to TRBJ2-5; 14 bases line up with TRBD2. The V gene end was trimmed by 3 bases and the J gene end by 2 bases; junction bases not matched to a gene: 9. CDR1 is SGDLS and CDR2 is YYNGEE in the germline V gene. This CDR3 has 18 residues. CDR3 DNA sequence: TGTGCCAGCAGCGCCTCCGGGACTAGCGGGAGTTGGCAAGAGACCCAGTACTTC. This encodes CASSASGTSGSWQETQYF.

This clone was seen a few times. This chain connects TRBV27 to TRBJ1-4; D unclear. The CDR3 extends over 14 amino acids. CDR1 is MNHEY, CDR2 SMNVEV, per germline (reference sequence). The V gene lost 2 bases and the J gene lost 5 bases, with 9 bases spanning the gap. The CDR3 spells CASSLLSENEKLFF. In DNA form, the CDR3 reads TGTGCCAGCAGTTTACTGTCTGAGAATGAAAAACTGTTTTTT.

The chain joins TRBV28 to TRBJ2-5, with D possibly TRBD2 on 6 matching bases. The V gene's germline CDR1 is MDHEN and CDR2 SYDVKM. The V and J ends lost 4 bases and 0 bases respectively, with 21 bases between them. This CDR3 is 18 amino acids long. In DNA form, the CDR3 reads TGTGCCAGCAGTTCCTTAGTAGCGGATCCTACGTACCAAGAGACCCAGTACTTC. It codes for CASSSLVADPTYQETQYF.